Following are 24 T cell receptor beta chains from one sample sequenced in a study of blood T cells in healthy people across ages. PCR was performed a second time for about 7 to 12 cycles using a sample-barcoded 5' primer and a J-beta primer mix. TCRdb processed the 5' RACE reads anew with MiXCR; each CDR3 protein has one entry. Of hundreds of thousands of distinct CDR3 sequences listed, over 45% are singletons. The sequenced sample was blood. The receptors were sampled from a woman aged 55-70 years in good health.

The rearrangement links TRBV6-2 or TRBV6-3 to TRBJ2-2; no definite D call. The germline V gene has CDR1 MNHEY and CDR2 SVGEGT. With 0 bases removed from V and 0 bases from J, the gap between germline ends came to 11 bases. This CDR3 is built from 17 residues. The CDR3 loop is CASSYSLGAANTGELFF. The DNA for the CDR3 is TGTGCCAGCAGTTACTCGTTGGGTGCCGCGAACACCGGGGAGCTGTTTTTT.

The chain employs TRBV29-1 and TRBJ1-4; D unclear. The germline V and J ends were trimmed by 7 bases and 4 bases, with 7 bases remaining between them. Germline loops: CDR1 SQVTM, CDR2 ANQGSEA. The CDR3 contains 11 residues. The CDR3 bases are TGCAGCGCGAGTCATAATGAAAAACTGTTTTTT. This sequence encodes CSASHNEKLFF.

There are a few counts of this clonotype. The chain uses TRBV29-1 and TRBJ1-1; D not certain. This CDR3 is 13 amino acids long. V shed 5 bases and J shed 1 base, with 11 bases lying between them. Germline-derived CDR1 and CDR2 are SQVTM and ANQGSEA. The CDR3 DNA sequence: TGCAGCGTTAGGAAGTCGGGGAACACTGAAGCTTTCTTT. Translation gives CSVRKSGNTEAFF.

This clonotype was picked up a small number of times. DNA for the CDR3: TGTGCCAGCAGCTTAGTCGGGTCGGGTTCAGCCAAAAACATTCAGTACTTC. This encodes CASSLVGSGSAKNIQYF. V and J are TRBV7-8 and TRBJ2-4, with D unresolved. This CDR3 has 17 residues. Germline CDR1 reads SGHVS; CDR2 reads FQNEAQ. Trimming left V 1 base short and J 0 bases short, with 13 bases between.

This chain's CDR3 is CASSYSGQGQGDTQYF. CDR3 in DNA: TGTGCCAGCAGTTACTCGGGACAGGGTCAGGGAGATACGCAGTATTTT. The chain uses TRBV6-2 or TRBV6-3 and TRBJ2-3, with 9 bases matching TRBD1. V was clipped by 0 bases and J by 5 bases; unmatched bases: 6. The germline V gene has CDR1 MNHEY and CDR2 SVGEGT. The CDR3 covers 16 residues.

This clonotype was counted between two and nine times. In DNA form, the CDR3 reads TGTGCCAGCAGCCCAGGACGGAATGAAAAACTGTTTTTT. Its protein is CASSPGRNEKLFF. The chain recombines TRBV7-3 with TRBJ1-4, with unresolved D. V was shortened by 5 bases and J by 5 bases, with 9 bases between the two germline ends. The CDR3 has 13 residues. CDR1 SGHTA and CDR2 FQGTGA come from the germline V gene.

The rearrangement joins TRBV5-1 to TRBJ2-1; D is tentatively TRBD1 or TRBD2 (6 bases each). The V end was cut by 3 bases, the J end by 9 bases, with 16 bases between. The CDR3 totals 14 residues. Germline lookup yields CDR1 SGHRS and CDR2 YFSETQ. The CDR3, as DNA: TGCGCCAGCAGCTGGGGGACGGGGGCGGGTGAGCAGTTCTTC. It translates to CASSWGTGAGEQFF.

This chain joins TRBV6-1 and TRBJ2-7; TRBD1 matches at 7 bases. CDR3 length equals 15 residues. Germline V gene sequence: CDR1 MNHNS, CDR2 SASEGT. V trimming: 3 bases; J trimming: 3 bases; junction bases outside the gene matches: 8. The CDR3 sequence: CASSDNRGRGYEQYF. Written as DNA, the CDR3 is TGTGCCAGCAGTGACAACAGGGGAAGGGGCTACGAGCAGTACTTC.

This sequence joins TRBV29-1 and TRBJ2-1, with D perhaps matching TRBD2 (6 bases). Germline lookup yields CDR1 SQVTM and CDR2 ANQGSEA. The ends were cut back, 5 bases at V and 7 bases at J, with 21 bases in the middle. The CDR3 loop spans 15 amino acids. In DNA form, the CDR3 reads TGCAGCGTTCCACCTATCGCCGGGAGTACAAATGAGCAGTTCTTC. Translating it yields CSVPPIAGSTNEQFF.

The genes are TRBV7-9 and TRBJ2-7; 7 nucleotides agree with TRBD1. The germline CDR1 and CDR2 sequences are SEHNR and FQNEAQ (reference sequence). J lost 5 bases, V lost 5 bases, and 12 bases had no gene match. This CDR3 is built from 15 residues. The CDR3 coding sequence is TGTGCCAGCAGCCAACTACAGGGGAAGTTAGACGAGCAGTACTTC. This sequence encodes CASSQLQGKLDEQYF.

This clonotype was observed a handful of times. V gene TRBV12-3 or TRBV12-4 combines with J gene TRBJ1-2; weak D call: TRBD1 (5 bases). CDR3 size: 15 residues. Trimming removed 5 bases from V and 6 bases from J, with 19 bases in between. CDR3 DNA: TGTGCCAGCAGTCCGTCCGGGACTGCCATCCATGGCTACACCTTC. This codes for CASSPSGTAIHGYTF.

A remark on this clonotype: At one end, the junction sequence differs from germline, possibly due to a read error. V gene TRBV4-1 combines with J gene TRBJ2-3; D perhaps matches TRBD2 (6 bases). CDR1 MGHRA and CDR2 YSYEKL come from the germline V gene. The CDR3 spans 15 residues. The chain's CDR3 is CASNQGDSDTDTQYF. CDR3 nucleotide sequence: TGCGCCAGCAACCAAGGGGACTCCGACACAGATACGCAGTATTTT.

A remark on this clonotype: A read error may account for a junction end that differs from germline. The chain combines TRBV7-2 with TRBJ2-1; D is unclear. The J call is doubtful: the DNA matches TRBJ2-7 better. CDR3 length: 14 amino acids. Germline loops: CDR1 SGHTA, CDR2 FQGNSA. CDR3 in amino acids: CAGSVGGYGYEQYF. In nucleotides, the CDR3 is TGTGCCGGCAGCGTTGGCGGATATGGGTACGAGCAGTACTTC.

The chain is built from TRBV5-1 and TRBJ2-5; 7 nucleotides align to TRBD2. Germline V gene sequence: CDR1 SGHRS, CDR2 YFSETQ. V shed 0 bases, J shed 2 bases, and the junction held 4 bases outside the gene matches. The CDR3 covers 15 residues. CDR3 sequence: CASSLGASGQETQYF. CDR3 nucleotides: TGCGCCAGCAGCTTGGGGGCTAGCGGTCAAGAGACCCAGTACTTC.

The rearrangement links TRBV29-1 to TRBJ2-7, with 7 bases that match TRBD1. V trimming: 4 bases; J trimming: 2 bases; junction bases outside the gene matches: 5. Germline-derived CDR1 and CDR2 are SQVTM and ANQGSEA. CDR3 length: 13 amino acids. The CDR3 DNA follows: TGCAGCGTTGGACAGGGAAAACCCTACGAGCAGTACTTC. Translating it yields CSVGQGKPYEQYF.

The chain employs TRBV4-3 and TRBJ2-1; 14 bases map to TRBD2. Germline V gives CDR1 LGHNA, CDR2 YSLEER. The CDR3 runs 18 residues. Trimming cost V 2 bases and J 5 bases; bases outside gene matches: 8. CDR3 sequence reads: CASSQLGGLAGGNNEQFF. The CDR3 region has the DNA TGCGCCAGCAGCCAATTGGGAGGACTAGCGGGAGGAAACAATGAGCAGTTCTTC.

V gene TRBV20-1 combines with J gene TRBJ1-2; a weak D match, TRBD1 (5 bases). V was shortened by 1 base and J by 4 bases, with 10 bases between the two germline ends. Germline V gene lookup returns CDR1 DFQATT and CDR2 SNEGSKA (reference sequence). This CDR3 contains 13 residues. The CDR3 bases are TGCAGTGCTAGAGCTGGGGCCGCCTATGGCTACACCTTC. This encodes CSARAGAAYGYTF.

The chain recombines TRBV5-1 with TRBJ2-2, with TRBD1 identical over 9 bases. V shed 5 bases and J 5 bases; nucleotides not matched to a gene: 10. This CDR3 is built from 16 residues. The germline CDR1 and CDR2 sequences are SGHRS and YFSETQ. The CDR3 here is CASSERPGTGTGELFF. CDR3 nucleotides: TGCGCCAGCAGTGAGCGACCCGGGACAGGGACCGGGGAGCTGTTTTTT.

In DNA form, the CDR3 reads TGCAGTGCTAGAGAAGGGACTAGGGTTCTGTTCTTC. Translation: CSAREGTRVLFF. The chain uses TRBV20-1 and TRBJ2-1, with 8 bases aligning to TRBD2. From germline, CDR1 is DFQATT and CDR2 SNEGSKA (reference sequence). Trimming cost V 0 bases and J 15 bases; bases outside gene matches: 7. The length of the CDR3 is 12 residues.

This rearrangement joins TRBV10-3 to TRBJ2-4; 8 bases map to TRBD1. The length of the CDR3 is 16 residues. Looked up from germline, CDR1 is ENHRY and CDR2 is SYGVKD. The ends lost 2 bases at V and 0 bases at J; junction bases unmatched: 3. The CDR3 sequence: CAISETTGGAKNIQYF. DNA of the CDR3: TGTGCCATCAGTGAGACCACAGGGGGAGCCAAAAACATTCAGTACTTC.

The chain recombines TRBV27 with TRBJ2-7, with TRBD2 matching over 9 bases. The germline V gene has CDR1 MNHEY and CDR2 SMNVEV (reference sequence). The junction had 10 bases not matched to a gene; V was cut back by 1 base and J by 12 bases. This CDR3 comprises 14 residues. The CDR3 coding sequence is TGTGCCAGCAGTTTATTCAATAGCGGGAGAGGTCTGTACTTC. It specifies CASSLFNSGRGLYF.

The rearrangement joins TRBV7-4 to TRBJ2-7; 9 nucleotides align to TRBD1. The V and J ends lost 1 base and 6 bases, in that order; junction bases with no gene match: 4. The length of the CDR3 is 14 residues. CDR1 is SGHVT, CDR2 SQSDAQ, per germline. CDR3: CASSLGDRVSEQYF. The CDR3 region has the DNA TGTGCCAGCAGCTTAGGGGACAGGGTATCCGAGCAGTACTTC.

V and J are TRBV6-2 or TRBV6-3 and TRBJ1-5; 7 bases match TRBD1. This CDR3 has 17 amino acids. CDR1 MNHEY and CDR2 SVGEGT come from the germline V gene. V shed 3 bases, J shed 0 bases, and the junction held 8 bases outside the gene matches. In DNA, the CDR3 is TGTGCCAGCAGTTATGTTTCAGGGGGGAATAGCAATCAGCCCCAGCATTTT. Translation: CASSYVSGGNSNQPQHF.

The J gene is TRBJ2-5, the V gene TRBV3-1; 10 bases match TRBD2. Germline CDR1 and CDR2: LGHDT and YNNKEL (reference sequence). The CDR3 runs 14 residues. V lost 4 bases to trimming and J lost 5 bases; unmatched junction nucleotides: 4. CDR3 DNA: TGTGCCAGCAGCCGCTCTAGCGGGAGTGAGACCCAGTACTTC. Residues: CASSRSSGSETQYF.